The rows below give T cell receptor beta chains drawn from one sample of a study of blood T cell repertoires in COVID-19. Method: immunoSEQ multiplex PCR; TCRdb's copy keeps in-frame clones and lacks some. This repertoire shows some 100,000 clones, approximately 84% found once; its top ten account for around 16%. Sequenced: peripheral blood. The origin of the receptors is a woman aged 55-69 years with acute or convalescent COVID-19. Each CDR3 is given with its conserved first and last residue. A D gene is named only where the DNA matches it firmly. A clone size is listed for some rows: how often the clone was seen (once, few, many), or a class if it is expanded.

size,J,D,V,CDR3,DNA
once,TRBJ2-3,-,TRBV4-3,CASSQEKPDNTDTQYF,TGCGCCAGCAGCCAAGAGAAACCAGACAACACAGATACGCAGTATTTT
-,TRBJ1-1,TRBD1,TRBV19,CASSTHRGRNTEAFF,TGTGCCAGTAGTACACACAGGGGGCGGAACACTGAAGCTTTCTTT
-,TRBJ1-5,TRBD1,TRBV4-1,CASSPGTDNQPQHF,TGCGCCAGCAGCCCCGGGACAGACAATCAGCCCCAGCATTTT
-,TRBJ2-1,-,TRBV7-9,CASSLGQGTYNEQFF,TGTGCCAGCAGCTTAGGGCAGGGGACCTACAATGAGCAGTTCTTC
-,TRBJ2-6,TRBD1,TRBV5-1,CASSFGTGGSGANVLTF,TGCGCCAGCAGCTTTGGGACAGGGGGCTCTGGGGCCAACGTCCTGACTTTC
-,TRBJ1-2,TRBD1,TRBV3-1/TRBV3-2,CASSLEDRAHGYTF,TGTGCCAGCAGCCTTGAGGACAGGGCTCATGGCTACACCTTC
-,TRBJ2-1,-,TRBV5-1,CASRLGTGNEQFF,TGCGCCAGCAGATTGGGGACTGGGAATGAGCAGTTCTTC
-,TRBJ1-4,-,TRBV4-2,CASSQADMATNEKLFF,TGTGCCAGCAGCCAAGCCGACATGGCAACTAATGAAAAACTGTTTTTT
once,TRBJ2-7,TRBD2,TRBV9,CASSPRTSGGSEQYF,TGTGCCAGCAGTCCTCGGACTAGCGGGGGATCCGAGCAGTACTTC
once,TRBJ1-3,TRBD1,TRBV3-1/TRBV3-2,CASSRTTGNGNTIYF,TGTGCCAGCAGCCGTACGACAGGGAACGGAAACACCATATATTTT
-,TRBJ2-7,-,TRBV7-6,CASSLGSSVYEQYF,TGTGCCAGCAGCTTAGGGAGCAGCGTCTACGAGCAGTACTTC
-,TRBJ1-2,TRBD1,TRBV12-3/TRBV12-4,CASSSRQGEAF,TGTGCCAGCAGTTCCAGACAGGGCGAAGCCTTC
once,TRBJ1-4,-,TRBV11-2,CASSVGQSFNEKLFF,TGTGCCAGCAGCGTCGGACAGAGCTTCAATGAAAAACTGTTTTTT
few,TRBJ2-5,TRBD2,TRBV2,CASSEAHPTSGETQYF,TGTGCCAGCAGTGAAGCCCACCCGACTAGCGGGGAGACCCAGTACTTC